A single TCR beta chain is shown here with its context. The data were obtained in a study of blood T cell repertoires in COVID-19. Assay used: immunoSEQ multiplex PCR; TCRdb lists only in-frame clones, some missing. The table has about 150,000 clones, 75% to 85% seen once. Trimming took off 2 bases at V and 0 bases at J, with 8 bases between the two ends. In germline, CDR1 is SGHKS, CDR2 YYEKEE (reference sequence). This CDR3 is 14 amino acids long. V is TRBV5-5 and J is TRBJ1-1; D may be TRBD1 (5 bases). The clonotype comes from a woman aged 45-59 years in a cohort sampled during active or convalescent COVID-19. The specimen sequenced was peripheral blood. The CDR3: CASSFQGLNTEAFF. CDR3 DNA: TGTGCCAGCAGCTTTCAGGGTTTGAACACTGAAGCTTTCTTT. The full variable domain, rest sourced from reference TRBV5-5 and TRBJ1-1, is DAGVTQSPTHLIKTRGQQVTLRCSPISGHKSVSWYQQVLGQGPQFIFQYYEKEERGRGNFPDRFSARQFPNYSSELNVNALLLGDSALYLCASSFQGLNTEAFFGQGTRLTVV.